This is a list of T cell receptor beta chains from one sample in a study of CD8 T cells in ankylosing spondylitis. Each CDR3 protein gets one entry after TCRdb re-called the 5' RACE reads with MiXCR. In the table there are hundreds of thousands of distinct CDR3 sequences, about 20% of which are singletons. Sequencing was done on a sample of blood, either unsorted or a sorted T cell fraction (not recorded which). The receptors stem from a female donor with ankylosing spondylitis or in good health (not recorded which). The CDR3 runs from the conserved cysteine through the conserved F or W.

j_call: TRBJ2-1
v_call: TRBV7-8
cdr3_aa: CASSSSPRSYNEQFF

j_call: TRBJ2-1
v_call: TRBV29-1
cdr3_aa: CSATRGTSYNEQFF

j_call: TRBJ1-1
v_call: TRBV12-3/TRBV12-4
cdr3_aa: CASSRTGRTEAFF

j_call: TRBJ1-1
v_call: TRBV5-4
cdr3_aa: CASSLQGVDTEAFF

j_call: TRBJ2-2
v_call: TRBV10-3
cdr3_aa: CAITTGTANTGELFF

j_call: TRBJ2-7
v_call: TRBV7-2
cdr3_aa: CASSVTSGVYEQYF

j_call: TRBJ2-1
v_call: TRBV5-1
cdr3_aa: CASSLGASGYNEQFF

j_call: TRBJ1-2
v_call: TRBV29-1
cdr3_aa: CSVAQLAGVGYTF

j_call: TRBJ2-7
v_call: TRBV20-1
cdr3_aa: CSARAGFPVGSYEQYF

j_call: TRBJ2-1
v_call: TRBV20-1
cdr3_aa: CSARDRAASYNEQFF

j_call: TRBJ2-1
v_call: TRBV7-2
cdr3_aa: CASSSPGQGNEQFF

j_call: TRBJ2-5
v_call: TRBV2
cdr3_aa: CASGGVQETQYF

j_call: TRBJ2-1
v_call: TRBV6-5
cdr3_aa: CASSYSSRGSGGNEQFF

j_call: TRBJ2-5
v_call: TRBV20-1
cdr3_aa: CSARDLRTSGRGGETQYF

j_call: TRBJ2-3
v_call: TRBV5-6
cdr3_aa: CASSHGLAGGNTDTQYF